This T cell receptor beta chain derives from a study of T-cell reconstitution after alpha-beta-depleted transplantation in children. Unique molecular identifiers were used to barcode this TCRbeta library. One entry per CDR3 protein results from TCRdb running MiXCR on the PCR reads. The sample consists of approximately 230,000 distinct CDR3 sequences, more than 20% of them appearing once. The CDR3 contains 11 residues. V gave up 4 bases and J gave up 9 bases, with 13 bases separating them. The germline V gene encodes CDR1 GTSNPN and CDR2 SVGIG (reference sequence). Here the sequenced sample was PBMCs, mostly from graft donor cells, taken 360 days after TCRalphabeta/CD19-depleted stem cell transplant. The chain has TRBV30 and TRBJ2-7; perhaps TRBD2 as D (6 bases). The clonotype was recovered from a female patient aged 2-9 years who had a stem cell transplant for congenital amegakaryocytic thrombocytopenia, so the T cells may come from the graft donor. CDR3 in amino acids: CAWNLGAGQYF. In DNA form, the CDR3 reads TGTGCCTGGAACCTGGGAGCGGGGCAGTACTTC.